Shown below are 21 T cell receptor beta chains from a single sample sequenced in a study of T cells after yellow fever vaccination (dated by TCRdb to the late 2010s). The label giving this sample's treatment or condition can be read as: live attenuated yellow fever vaccine strain. The receptor library was made with 5' RACE. This sample was sequenced with an Illumina NovaSeq 6000. TCRdb reprocessed the public reads (quality trimming at Q25 with fastp, clone calling with MiXCR) and kept in-frame beta chains. All rows with the same CDR3 protein become a single entry with the most common DNA and genes. Counted in this sample were fewer than 350,000 distinct CDR3 sequences; approximately 4% of them appeared once. 15% to 20% of the sample is held by the ten biggest clonotypes. The specimen was PBMCs, collected 15 days after the yellow fever booster vaccination. Source of these receptors: a man between 18 and 35 years old who received the YFV17D yellow fever vaccine.

This clonotype has a handful of counts. The CDR3, as DNA: TGTGCCTGGAGTGTACAGGGGAGCAATCAGCCCCAGCATTTT. It translates to CAWSVQGSNQPQHF. V gene TRBV30 combines with J gene TRBJ1-5; 7 nucleotides align to TRBD1. Germline values: CDR1 GTSNPN, CDR2 SVGIG (reference sequence). The ends lost 0 bases at V and 1 base at J; junction bases unmatched: 0. The CDR3 covers 14 residues.

The sample holds many counts of this clonotype. The chain is built from TRBV7-9 and TRBJ1-6; D uncertain. Germline V gives CDR1 SEHNR, CDR2 FQNEAQ (reference sequence). This CDR3 is 13 amino acids long. V was pared by 4 bases and J by 7 bases, with 8 bases between. The CDR3 nucleotides are TGTGCCAGCAGCTCCCTACCGAATTCACCCCTCCACTTT. It is translated as CASSSLPNSPLHF.

This clonotype was observed at least ten times. The rearrangement links TRBV5-1 to TRBJ1-2; 12 positions match TRBD1. After removal of 0 bases from V and 5 bases from J, the junction contained 5 bases not matched to a gene. Germline-derived CDR1 and CDR2 are SGHRS and YFSETQ. The CDR3 has 16 amino acids. The CDR3 nucleotides read TGCGCCAGCAGCTTGGAGGGGACAGGGGGCTTGTATGGCTACACCTTC. It is translated as CASSLEGTGGLYGYTF.

This clonotype was observed at least ten times. This sequence joins TRBV5-6 and TRBJ2-1, with TRBD1 identical over 8 bases. The CDR3 sequence is 15 residues long. In germline, CDR1 is SGHDT, CDR2 YYEEEE. V shed 4 bases and J 3 bases; nucleotides not matched to a gene: 6. The CDR3 DNA reads TGTGCCAGCAGCCGCAGGGGGCAGGTCTACAATGAGCAGTTCTTC. Residues: CASSRRGQVYNEQFF. Using reference TRBV5-6 and TRBJ2-1 for the parts outside the CDR3, the full variable domain is DAGVTQSPTHLIKTRGQQVTLRCSPKSGHDTVSWYQQALGQGPQFIFQYYEEEERQRGNFPDRFSGHQFPNYSSELNVNALLLGDSALYLCASSRRGQVYNEQFFGPGTRLTVL.

The V gene is TRBV20-1, the J gene TRBJ2-3, with D perhaps TRBD2 (6 bases). Germline V gene sequence: CDR1 DFQATT, CDR2 SNEGSKA (reference sequence). The CDR3 sequence is 15 residues long. V lost 6 bases to trimming and J lost 4 bases, with 20 bases between them. The CDR3 loop reads CSAVLAGGSADTQYF. The DNA for the CDR3 is TGCAGTGCCGTACTAGCAGGAGGGTCCGCAGATACGCAGTATTTT.

This chain connects TRBV29-1 to TRBJ1-3, with D unresolved. CDR3 length: 13 residues. In germline, CDR1 is SQVTM, CDR2 ANQGSEA. The ends were cut back, 6 bases at V and 0 bases at J, with 9 bases in the middle. This CDR3 is CSVVQDSGNTIYF. In DNA, the CDR3 is TGCAGCGTGGTACAAGACTCTGGAAACACCATATATTTT.

V is TRBV12-3 or TRBV12-4 and J is TRBJ1-3; D uncertain. The CDR3 is made up of 10 amino acids. The V end was cut by 8 bases, the J end by 7 bases, with 6 bases between. CDR3 sequence (DNA): TGTGCCAGCTCTTTCAACACCATATATTTT. Its protein product is CASSFNTIYF.

This clonotype appeared many times. The chain carries TRBV28 and TRBJ1-6, with 7 bases matching TRBD1. After removal of 4 bases from V and 2 bases from J, the junction contained 14 bases not matched to a gene. Germline CDR1 reads MDHEN; CDR2 reads SYDVKM. This CDR3 region has 19 residues. CDR3 residues: CASSSRGFRRRTYNSPLHF. The CDR3 region has the DNA TGTGCCAGCAGTTCCAGGGGGTTTAGGAGGAGAACCTATAATTCACCCCTCCACTTT. Full variable domain (remainder filled in from reference TRBV28 and TRBJ1-6): DVKVTQSSRYLVKRTGEKVFLECVQDMDHENMFWYRQDPGLGLRLIYFSYDVKMKEKGDIPEGYSVSREKKERFSLILESASTNQTSMYLCASSSRGFRRRTYNSPLHFGNGTRLTVT.

This clonotype was observed a handful of times. J is TRBJ2-1 and V is TRBV20-1, with 10 bases identical to TRBD2. The CDR3 is 17 amino acids. The V gene's germline CDR1 is DFQATT and CDR2 SNEGSKA (reference sequence). With V trimmed by 3 bases and J by 6 bases, 14 bases remained unmatched. The CDR3 coding sequence is TGCAGTGCTAGCCTCCCATTCCTAGCGGGGGATGGCAATGAGCAGTTCTTC. This sequence encodes CSASLPFLAGDGNEQFF.

This clonotype appeared a few times. The V call is TRBV24-1, the J call TRBJ2-3; D is ambiguous. Per germline, CDR1 KGHDR and CDR2 SFDVKD. The CDR3 is made up of 14 amino acids. With 0 bases removed from V and 0 bases from J, the gap between germline ends came to 3 bases. The CDR3 coding sequence is TGTGCCACCAGTGATTTGCGGAGCACAGATACGCAGTATTTT. This translates into CATSDLRSTDTQYF.

Ten or more counts support this clonotype. This chain connects TRBV6-2 or TRBV6-3 to TRBJ1-1, with 7 bases identical to TRBD1. The trim removed 2 bases at V and 0 bases at J, leaving 3 bases unmatched. Germline CDR1 reads MNHEY; CDR2 reads SVGEGT. The CDR3 contains 15 residues. The CDR3 DNA is TGTGCCAGCAGTTACCGGACAGGCATGAACACTGAAGCTTTCTTT. Its translation is CASSYRTGMNTEAFF.

As for this clonotype: This may come from a read error, since a much larger clone is one base off. CDR3 in amino acids: CASSEYTNTGELFF. CDR3 sequence (DNA): TGCGCCAGCAGCGAGTACACGAACACCGGGGAGCTGTTTTTT. V gene TRBV5-1 combines with J gene TRBJ2-2; the D is unclear. The CDR3 is 14 amino acids. Germline loops: CDR1 SGHRS, CDR2 YFSETQ. V lost 4 bases and J 0 bases, leaving 7 bases between the germline ends.

This clonotype appeared many times. The J gene is TRBJ2-7, the V gene TRBV4-2; possible D gene TRBD2, 6 bases. V lost 1 base, J lost 2 bases, and 12 bases lay in between. This CDR3 is built from 15 residues. Germline V CDR1 and CDR2: LGHNA, YNFKEQ. The CDR3 bases are TGTGCCAGCAGCCAAGGCGGGGAACCCGCCTACGAGCAGTACTTC. This encodes CASSQGGEPAYEQYF.

This clonotype was observed a few times. CDR3: CASSDSTWGGKGSYEQYV. The DNA of the CDR3 is TGTGCCAGCAGTGACTCAACCTGGGGAGGAAAAGGGTCCTACGAGCAGTACGTC. J is TRBJ2-7 and V is TRBV6-4; D is perhaps TRBD2 (6 bases). CDR3 size: 18 residues. CDR1 is MRHNA and CDR2 is SNTAGT in the germline V gene. V gave up 0 bases and J gave up 1 base, with 19 bases separating them.

This clonotype has just a few counts. This chain joins TRBV20-1 and TRBJ2-7, with D possibly matching TRBD2 (6 bases). The V end lost 4 bases, the J end lost 5 bases, and 18 bases lay between the germline ends. The CDR3 covers 14 residues. Per the germline V gene, CDR1 is DFQATT and CDR2 is SNEGSKA (reference sequence). The CDR3: CSATPTRGGHEQYF. The CDR3 nucleotides are TGCAGTGCTACGCCGACTAGAGGAGGCCACGAGCAGTACTTC.

Many counts were recorded for this clonotype. This sequence joins TRBV29-1 and TRBJ1-4, with 8 bases aligning to TRBD1. With 7 bases clipped from V and 7 bases from J, the junction kept 8 bases outside the gene matches. The CDR3 spans 13 residues. The germline V gene has CDR1 SQVTM and CDR2 ANQGSEA. CDR3 loop: CSAGQGSGEKLFF. Written as DNA, the CDR3 is TGCAGCGCCGGACAGGGCTCGGGTGAAAAACTGTTTTTT.

This clonotype was seen a handful of times. J is TRBJ2-7 and V is TRBV7-9; possibly TRBD2 for D (6 bases). This CDR3 contains 15 residues. CDR1 is SEHNR, CDR2 FQNEAQ, per germline (reference sequence). Trimming cost V 2 bases and J 1 base, with 12 bases left between them. The CDR3 here is CASSLLGSLSYEQYV. The CDR3 nucleotides are TGTGCCAGCAGCTTACTCGGGAGTCTTTCCTACGAGCAGTACGTC.

This clonotype came up a few times. V usage is TRBV19 and J usage is TRBJ2-5, with 7 bases that match TRBD2. Trimming at V came to 10 bases and at J to 5 bases, leaving 10 bases not matched to a gene. Germline V gives CDR1 LNHDA, CDR2 SQIVND (reference sequence). The CDR3 covers 13 residues. This CDR3 is CATKTRGGETQYF. CDR3 in DNA: TGTGCCACGAAGACGAGGGGAGGGGAGACCCAGTACTTC.

This clonotype was detected many times. The V call is TRBV12-3 or TRBV12-4, the J call TRBJ2-1, with D hard to call. The CDR3 contains 11 residues. V dropped 2 bases and J dropped 6 bases, with 2 bases sitting between them. The CDR3: CASSLLNEQFF. The DNA for the CDR3 is TGTGCCAGCAGTTTACTCAATGAGCAGTTCTTC.

The chain combines TRBV5-1 with TRBJ1-6; D is perhaps TRBD1 (6 bases). The CDR3 is made up of 16 amino acids. Trimming removed 2 bases at V and 4 bases at J, with 13 bases between. CDR1 is SGHRS and CDR2 is YFSETQ in the germline V gene. In DNA, the CDR3 is TGCGCCAGCAGCTTAGCAGGGGCTTTGTATAATTCACCCCTCCACTTT. The encoded protein is CASSLAGALYNSPLHF.

The CDR3 nucleotides are TGCGCCAGCAGCCAAGACACCGGGACAGGGAATTCACCCCTCCACTTT. This codes for CASSQDTGTGNSPLHF. The rearrangement joins TRBV4-1 to TRBJ1-6, with 9 bases that match TRBD1. Losses at the gene ends were 0 bases for V and 7 bases for J; bases not matched to a gene: 4. This CDR3 has 16 amino acids. The germline V gene encodes CDR1 MGHRA and CDR2 YSYEKL.